A selection of T cell receptor beta chains follows, all from one sample in a study of shared clonotypes between healthy human individuals. Profiling relied on immunoSEQ multiplex PCR, and the TCRdb table lists in-frame clones only, not all of them. Altogether about 1.1 million clones are present, approximately 80% being singletons, with the ten largest covering roughly 0.82%. Sequenced material: memory CD4+ T cells from PBMCs. These receptors came from a young man in good health. Some clones in this sample may be carry-over from other donors' samples. The CDR3 runs from the conserved cysteine through the conserved F or W. The D gene is left open where the match is weak. Size values are once, few and many counts, or a class for expanded clones, and some rows have none.

j_gene: TRBJ1-2
d_gene: NA
abundance: NA
v_gene: TRBV7-2
CDR3aa: CASSFPNYGYTF
CDR3nt: TGTGCCAGCAGCTTCCCTAACTATGGCTACACCTTC

j_gene: TRBJ1-5
d_gene: NA
abundance: NA
v_gene: TRBV19
CDR3aa: CASSIVSQPQHF
CDR3nt: TGTGCCAGTAGTATTGTTAGTCAGCCCCAGCATTTT

j_gene: TRBJ1-3
d_gene: NA
abundance: NA
v_gene: TRBV7-9
CDR3aa: CASSWPLGRPTSGNTIYF
CDR3nt: TGTGCCAGCAGTTGGCCATTAGGGCGTCCTACCTCTGGAAACACCATATATTTT

j_gene: TRBJ2-3
d_gene: TRBD2
abundance: few
v_gene: TRBV7-9
CDR3aa: CASSLAGGGSTDTQYF
CDR3nt: TGTGCCAGCAGCTTAGCTGGGGGAGGGAGCACAGATACGCAGTATTTT

j_gene: TRBJ2-3
d_gene: NA
abundance: NA
v_gene: TRBV5-4
CDR3aa: CASSTPAGDPDTQYF
CDR3nt: TGTGCCAGCAGCACCCCGGCAGGGGACCCAGATACGCAGTATTTT

j_gene: TRBJ2-3
d_gene: TRBD2
abundance: NA
v_gene: TRBV7-8
CDR3aa: CASSPAGRDTQYF
CDR3nt: TGTGCCAGCTCCCCAGCGGGGAGAGATACGCAGTATTTT

j_gene: TRBJ1-2
d_gene: NA
abundance: NA
v_gene: TRBV6-5
CDR3aa: CASSYSNRQGESYTF
CDR3nt: TGTGCCAGCAGTTACTCAAACCGACAAGGGGAGAGCTACACCTTC

j_gene: TRBJ1-1
d_gene: NA
abundance: NA
v_gene: TRBV30
CDR3aa: CAWSPTWGTEAFF
CDR3nt: TGTGCCTGGAGTCCCACGTGGGGGACTGAAGCTTTCTTT

j_gene: TRBJ1-3
d_gene: NA
abundance: NA
v_gene: TRBV4-1
CDR3aa: CASSQDTSSSGNTIYF
CDR3nt: TGCGCCAGCAGCCAAGATACCTCAAGCTCTGGAAACACCATATATTTT

j_gene: TRBJ2-3
d_gene: NA
abundance: NA
v_gene: TRBV7-2
CDR3aa: CASTRGRSSSTSTDTQYF
CDR3nt: TGTGCCAGCACCCGCGGACGGAGCTCCTCTACTAGCACAGATACGCAGTATTTT

j_gene: TRBJ2-3
d_gene: NA
abundance: NA
v_gene: TRBV7-2
CDR3aa: CASSSDGGSTDTQYF
CDR3nt: TGTGCCAGCAGCTCCGACGGGGGTAGCACAGATACGCAGTATTTT

j_gene: TRBJ1-5
d_gene: NA
abundance: few
v_gene: TRBV19
CDR3aa: CASTPLNGGSNQPQHF
CDR3nt: TGTGCCAGTACCCCCTTAAACGGGGGAAGCAATCAGCCCCAGCATTTT

j_gene: TRBJ2-3
d_gene: NA
abundance: NA
v_gene: TRBV15
CDR3aa: CATSRDPGDTQYF
CDR3nt: TGTGCCACCAGCAGGGACCCGGGGGATACGCAGTATTTT

j_gene: TRBJ2-2
d_gene: NA
abundance: NA
v_gene: TRBV5-1
CDR3aa: CASSLVQGTGELFF
CDR3nt: TGCGCCAGCAGCTTGGTGCAGGGCACCGGGGAGCTGTTTTTT

j_gene: TRBJ2-5
d_gene: NA
abundance: NA
v_gene: TRBV28
CDR3aa: CASSSHSGGETQYF
CDR3nt: TGTGCCAGCAGTAGTCACTCTGGGGGAGAGACCCAGTACTTC

j_gene: TRBJ2-7
d_gene: NA
abundance: few
v_gene: TRBV2
CDR3aa: CASSVGVLGQYF
CDR3nt: TGTGCCAGCAGTGTCGGGGTTCTTGGGCAGTACTTC

j_gene: TRBJ2-5
d_gene: NA
abundance: NA
v_gene: TRBV5-5
CDR3aa: CASSLRGWARGETQYF
CDR3nt: TGTGCCAGCAGCTTGCGGGGATGGGCCCGGGGGGAGACCCAGTACTTC

j_gene: TRBJ1-1
d_gene: NA
abundance: NA
v_gene: TRBV7-2
CDR3aa: CASSPRPQGGNTEAFF
CDR3nt: TGTGCCAGCAGCCCCCGCCCTCAGGGAGGGAACACTGAAGCTTTCTTT

j_gene: TRBJ2-3
d_gene: TRBD1
abundance: NA
v_gene: TRBV19
CDR3aa: CASSSDRVPDTQYF
CDR3nt: TGTGCCAGTAGTTCCGACAGGGTACCGGATACGCAGTATTTT

j_gene: TRBJ2-5
d_gene: TRBD1
abundance: once
v_gene: TRBV15
CDR3aa: CATSRSTGAWETQYF
CDR3nt: TGTGCCACCAGCAGATCGACAGGGGCCTGGGAGACCCAGTACTTC

j_gene: TRBJ2-3
d_gene: TRBD1
abundance: once
v_gene: TRBV28
CDR3aa: CASSPGGSADTQYF
CDR3nt: TGTGCCAGCAGCCCAGGGGGCAGCGCAGATACGCAGTATTTT

j_gene: TRBJ2-3
d_gene: NA
abundance: NA
v_gene: TRBV7-3
CDR3aa: CASSLIGGATDTQYF
CDR3nt: TGTGCCAGCAGCTTAATAGGAGGGGCAACAGATACGCAGTATTTT

j_gene: TRBJ1-5
d_gene: TRBD1
abundance: many
v_gene: TRBV2
CDR3aa: CASSGDRGAGNQPQHF
CDR3nt: TGTGCCAGCAGCGGGGACAGGGGCGCAGGAAACCAGCCCCAGCATTTT

j_gene: TRBJ2-4
d_gene: TRBD2
abundance: few
v_gene: TRBV11-2
CDR3aa: CASSILLAGGPKDIQYF
CDR3nt: TGTGCCAGCAGCATTTTACTAGCGGGAGGACCTAAGGACATTCAGTACTTC

j_gene: TRBJ2-1
d_gene: TRBD2
abundance: NA
v_gene: TRBV5-1
CDR3aa: CASSGRTSGPYNEQFF
CDR3nt: TGCGCCAGCAGCGGCAGGACTAGCGGCCCCTACAATGAGCAGTTCTTC

j_gene: TRBJ1-1
d_gene: NA
abundance: NA
v_gene: TRBV11-3
CDR3aa: CASSRGTNTEAFF
CDR3nt: TGTGCCAGCAGCCGGGGGACGAACACTGAAGCTTTCTTT

j_gene: TRBJ2-5
d_gene: TRBD2
abundance: NA
v_gene: TRBV2
CDR3aa: CASSATGTRETQYF
CDR3nt: TGTGCCAGCAGTGCTACAGGGACTAGAGAGACCCAGTACTTC

j_gene: TRBJ1-1
d_gene: TRBD1
abundance: NA
v_gene: TRBV5-1
CDR3aa: CASSSTGRSTEAFF
CDR3nt: TGCGCCAGCAGCTCGACAGGGCGAAGCACTGAAGCTTTCTTT

j_gene: TRBJ2-2
d_gene: NA
abundance: NA
v_gene: TRBV2
CDR3aa: CASSLSEGGAELFF
CDR3nt: TGTGCCAGCAGTCTCTCCGAGGGGGGGGCGGAGCTGTTTTTT

j_gene: TRBJ1-5
d_gene: TRBD1
abundance: NA
v_gene: TRBV9
CDR3aa: CASSAGTGSQPQHF
CDR3nt: TGTGCCAGCAGCGCCGGGACAGGGAGTCAGCCCCAGCATTTT

j_gene: TRBJ1-1
d_gene: NA
abundance: NA
v_gene: TRBV6-5
CDR3aa: CASSYSSVGENTEAFF
CDR3nt: TGTGCCAGCAGTTACTCCTCCGTGGGGGAAAACACTGAAGCTTTCTTT

j_gene: TRBJ1-4
d_gene: NA
abundance: few
v_gene: TRBV2
CDR3aa: CASVGNEKLFF
CDR3nt: TGTGCCAGCGTCGGGAATGAAAAACTGTTTTTT

j_gene: TRBJ1-3
d_gene: NA
abundance: NA
v_gene: TRBV5-6
CDR3aa: CASSSRPLFGNTIYF
CDR3nt: TGTGCCAGCAGCTCCCGACCCCTCTTTGGAAACACCATATATTTT

j_gene: TRBJ2-7
d_gene: TRBD1
abundance: NA
v_gene: TRBV5-1
CDR3aa: CASSARQGSYEQYF
CDR3nt: TGCGCCAGCAGCGCCCGACAGGGCTCCTACGAGCAGTACTTC

j_gene: TRBJ2-4
d_gene: NA
abundance: NA
v_gene: TRBV2
CDR3aa: CASSRGHRTKNIQYF
CDR3nt: TGTGCCAGCAGTAGAGGGCATCGGACCAAAAACATTCAGTACTTC

j_gene: TRBJ2-7
d_gene: TRBD2
abundance: once
v_gene: TRBV5-4
CDR3aa: CASSLVGEGLYEQYF
CDR3nt: TGTGCCAGCAGCTTGGTGGGGGAGGGCCTGTACGAGCAGTACTTC

j_gene: TRBJ2-7
d_gene: TRBD1
abundance: NA
v_gene: TRBV6-1
CDR3aa: CASQDRGREQYF
CDR3nt: TGTGCCAGCCAGGACAGGGGGCGTGAGCAGTACTTC

j_gene: TRBJ2-5
d_gene: TRBD1
abundance: NA
v_gene: TRBV10-3
CDR3aa: CAISTGTGMQETQYF
CDR3nt: TGTGCCATCAGTACCGGGACAGGGATGCAAGAGACCCAGTACTTC

j_gene: TRBJ2-3
d_gene: TRBD2
abundance: NA
v_gene: TRBV7-9
CDR3aa: CASSLLAVAGNADTQYF
CDR3nt: TGTGCCAGCAGCTTATTGGCCGTAGCGGGAAACGCAGATACGCAGTATTTT

j_gene: TRBJ2-2
d_gene: NA
abundance: once
v_gene: TRBV28
CDR3aa: CASSSDGELFF
CDR3nt: TGTGCCAGCAGTTCCGACGGGGAGCTGTTTTTT

j_gene: TRBJ2-7
d_gene: TRBD1
abundance: once
v_gene: TRBV7-8
CDR3aa: CASSPYRGRVDEQYF
CDR3nt: TGTGCCAGCAGCCCCTACAGGGGGCGCGTCGACGAGCAGTACTTC

j_gene: TRBJ1-1
d_gene: NA
abundance: NA
v_gene: TRBV30
CDR3aa: CAWSWAGSMNTEAFF
CDR3nt: TGTGCCTGGAGCTGGGCCGGTTCCATGAACACTGAAGCTTTCTTT